This T cell receptor (beta chain) stems from a study of shared clonotypes between healthy human individuals. Germline V gene lookup returns CDR1 MNHEY and CDR2 SMNVEV (reference sequence). The V end was cut by 7 bases, the J end by 5 bases, with 11 bases between. The CDR3 spans 12 residues. Samples underwent the assay at deep level. Method: immunoSEQ multiplex PCR; TCRdb's copy keeps in-frame clones and lacks some. The data hold approximately 2.5 million clones, with more than 90% observed a single time. Source material: naive CD4+ T cells sorted from blood. Subset described: CD45RA+ positively selected. This TCR was sampled from a man in his late teens or twenties in good health. The chain uses TRBV27 and TRBJ2-5; D could derive from TRBD1 or TRBD2 (5 bases each). This CDR3 is CASKGPGETQYF. As DNA, the CDR3 is TGTGCCAGCAAGGGACCGGGGGAGACCCAGTACTTC.